This T cell receptor beta chain was captured in a study of blood T cell repertoires in COVID-19. Study summary: Samples taken during acute and convalescent COVID-19 were collected in the United States, Italy and Spain. From T cells, B-cell-depleted T cells, or PBMCs came the material, which was cDNA or gDNA.

Germline lookup yields CDR1 KGHSH and CDR2 LQKENI. J was trimmed by 4 bases and V by 3 bases; bases with no gene match: 10. The CDR3 sequence is 16 residues long. Original handling: It was from reference gene primer amplification that nucleated cell counts were estimated. Data came from immunoSEQ multiplex PCR; TCRdb stores just in-frame clones and leaves some out. D and trimming were read from the DNA, whereas the V and J calls and clone size are those reported in that table. The profile shows about 16,000 clones, around 84% of them singletons. The specimen sequenced was peripheral blood. The source is a human donor in a cohort sampled during active COVID-19. The rearrangement joins TRBV18 to TRBJ1-2; 8 nucleotides agree with TRBD1. The CDR3 coding sequence is TGTGCCAGCTCACCCTTGGACGCAGGGGGCTTCTATGGCTACACCTTC. Translation gives CASSPLDAGGFYGYTF.